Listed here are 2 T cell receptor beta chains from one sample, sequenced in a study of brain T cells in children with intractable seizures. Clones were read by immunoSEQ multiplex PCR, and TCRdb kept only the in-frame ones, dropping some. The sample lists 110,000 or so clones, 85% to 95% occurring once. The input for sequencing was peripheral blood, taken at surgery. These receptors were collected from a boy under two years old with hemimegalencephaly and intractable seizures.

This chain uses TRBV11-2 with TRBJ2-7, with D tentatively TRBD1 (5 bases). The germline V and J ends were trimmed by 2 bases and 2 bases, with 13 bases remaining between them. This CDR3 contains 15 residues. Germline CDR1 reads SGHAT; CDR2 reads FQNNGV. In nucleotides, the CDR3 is TGTGCCAGCAGCTTATTCTCTTCAGGGACCTACGAGCAGTACTTC. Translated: CASSLFSSGTYEQYF.

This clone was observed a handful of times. The CDR3 DNA sequence: TGTGCCAGCGGCACAGGGGTAGGCTACGAGCAGTACTTC. This sequence encodes CASGTGVGYEQYF. V usage is TRBV27 and J usage is TRBJ2-7; 7 nucleotides line up with TRBD1. The CDR3 spans 13 residues. V was clipped by 8 bases and J by 3 bases; unmatched bases: 7. The germline CDR1 and CDR2 sequences are MNHEY and SMNVEV (reference sequence).